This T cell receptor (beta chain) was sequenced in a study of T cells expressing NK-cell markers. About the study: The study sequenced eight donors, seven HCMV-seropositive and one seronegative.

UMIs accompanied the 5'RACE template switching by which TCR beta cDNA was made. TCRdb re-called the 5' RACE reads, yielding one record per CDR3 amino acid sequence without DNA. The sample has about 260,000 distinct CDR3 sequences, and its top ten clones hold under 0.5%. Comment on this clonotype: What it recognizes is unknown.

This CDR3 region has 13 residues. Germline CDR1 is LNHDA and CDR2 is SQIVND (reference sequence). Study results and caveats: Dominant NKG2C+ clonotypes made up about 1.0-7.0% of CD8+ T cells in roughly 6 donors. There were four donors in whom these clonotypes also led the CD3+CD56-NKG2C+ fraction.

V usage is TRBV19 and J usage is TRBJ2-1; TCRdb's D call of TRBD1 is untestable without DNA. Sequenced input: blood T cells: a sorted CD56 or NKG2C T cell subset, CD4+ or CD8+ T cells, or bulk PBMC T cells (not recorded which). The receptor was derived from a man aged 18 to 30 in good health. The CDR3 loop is CASSIRDRNEQFF.